One T cell receptor (beta chain) is described in this entry. The antigen it recognizes is unknown. No per-base quality is available; no much larger clone lies one base away. These data are taken from a study of technical replicates of blood from a few donors (dated by TCRdb to 2017 to 2019). The library was produced with the immunoSEQ multiplex PCR assay. TCRdb stores this immuneACCESS table with in-frame sequences only. Part of the clones is absent; in the studies checked, under half of the shortfall reflects unresolved V genes, and no reason is known for the rest. This sample comprises under 85,000 clones, 86% of them detected only once. The top ten hold approximately 5.4% of the sample. From the cysteine through the phenylalanine, the CDR3 covers 15 amino acids. The only DNA kept is the CDR3, 45 bases in frame from the first base. The germline V gene supplies CDR1 MGHRA and CDR2 YSYEKL. V ends up 2 bases short and J 0 bases short, with an unmatched junction base count of 1.

The origin of this receptor is a human donor in good health. Some clones in this sample may be carry-over from other donors' samples. Sequencing used PBMCs. Recombination linked TRBV4-1 to TRBJ2-3, with TRBD1 matching 8 junction bases. In nucleotide form, the sequence is TGCGCCAGCAGCCAACAGGGGGCGAGCACAGATACGCAGTATTTT. It encodes CASSQQGASTDTQYF.